The source of this T cell receptor (beta chain) is a study of blood T cells in healthy people across ages. Study as a whole: Through template switching, about one barcoded beta molecule was captured per two T cells, as measured in model experiments.

The table lists this clonotype with a few counts. Its antigen is currently unknown. Regarding the study as a whole: Higher diversity, along with more naive CD4+ cells, distinguished long-lived donors from aged donors. TCR beta diversity per million T cells fell roughly linearly with age.

With 1 base removed from V and 2 bases from J, the gap between germline ends came to 8 bases. Per the germline V gene, CDR1 is SQVTM and CDR2 is ANQGSEA. The CDR3 is made up of 13 amino acids. PCR was performed a second time for roughly 6 to 12 cycles using a sample-barcoded 5' primer and a J-beta primer mix. TCRdb re-analysed the 5' RACE reads in MiXCR, keeping a single row per CDR3 protein. The data show approximately 1.5 million distinct CDR3 sequences, with about 45% seen just once and just over 4% held by the top ten. The sequence derives from a woman under 30 in good health. The sequenced sample consisted of blood. The V and J genes are TRBV29-1 and TRBJ2-5; D gene unclear. CDR3 in amino acids: CSVEGTAQETQYF. In DNA form, the CDR3 reads TGCAGCGTTGAAGGGACGGCGCAAGAGACCCAGTACTTC.